This passage covers 15 T cell receptor beta chains from one sample sequenced in a study of blood T cell repertoires in COVID-19. Generated by immunoSEQ multiplex PCR, the TCRdb table keeps only in-frame clones and is missing some. The repertoire has around 280,000 clones, under 90% of them found once; the top ten carry about 1.7%. Sequences were obtained from PBMCs or T cells enriched from blood (not recorded which). The origin of the receptors is a woman in her thirties or forties who had recovered from COVID-19.

The gene calls are TRBV15 and TRBJ2-3; the match to TRBD2 covers 12 bases. The length of the CDR3 is 18 residues. Trimming cost V 5 bases and J 2 bases; bases outside gene matches: 11. The germline gives CDR1 LNHNV, CDR2 YYDKDF (reference sequence). CDR3 sequence: CATSGTGLAGTFTDTQYF. The CDR3 DNA is TGTGCCACCAGCGGAACTGGACTAGCGGGGACCTTCACAGATACGCAGTATTTT.

V usage is TRBV6-5 and J usage is TRBJ1-1; 7 nucleotides agree with TRBD1. V gave up 6 bases and J gave up 9 bases; unmatched junction bases: 7. Germline CDR1 reads MNHEY; CDR2 reads SVGAGI. This CDR3 comprises 12 residues. The CDR3 DNA reads TGTGCCAGCAGGCGACAGGGTTGGCAAGCTTTCTTT. This sequence encodes CASRRQGWQAFF.

This clone was seen only once. The CDR3 DNA sequence: TGTGCCAGCAGCTTGGTGGGAGGGCCCCTCGAGCAGTACTTC. As protein: CASSLVGGPLEQYF. This chain joins TRBV5-4 and TRBJ2-7; 7 nucleotides line up with TRBD2. Unmatched junction bases numbered 6, after V lost 0 bases and J lost 6 bases. The CDR3 spans 14 residues. Germline lookup yields CDR1 SGHNT and CDR2 YYREEE (reference sequence).

The chain combines TRBV28 with TRBJ1-4, with 11 bases matching TRBD1. J gave up 7 bases and V 5 bases, and 3 bases lay outside the gene matches. In germline, CDR1 is MDHEN, CDR2 SYDVKM. This CDR3 has 14 amino acids. Written as DNA, the CDR3 is TGTGCCAGCAGTCTTGGGACAGGGGGTGAAAAACTGTTTTTT. This encodes CASSLGTGGEKLFF.

V is TRBV5-4 and J is TRBJ1-2, with TRBD1 as a possible D gene (5 bases). The germline V gene has CDR1 SGHNT and CDR2 YYREEE (reference sequence). This CDR3 is 14 amino acids long. V was clipped by 4 bases and J by 3 bases, with 13 bases between them. Here the CDR3 reads CASSHDGGYYGYTF. The CDR3 nucleotides read TGTGCCAGCAGCCACGACGGGGGGTACTATGGCTACACCTTC. Supplemented by reference TRBV5-4 and TRBJ1-2, the full variable domain reads ETGVTQSPTHLIKTRGQQVTLRCSSQSGHNTVSWYQQALGQGPQFIFQYYREEENGRGNFPPRFSGLQFPNYSSELNVNALELDDSALYLCASSHDGGYYGYTFGSGTRLTVV.

This clone was detected only once. This chain joins TRBV19 and TRBJ2-3; D gene unclear. The CDR3 is made up of 12 amino acids. V lost 5 bases and J lost 4, with 7 bases in between. Germline CDR1 is LNHDA and CDR2 is SQIVND (reference sequence). CDR3 DNA: TGTGCCAGTAGTCCCTTATCAGATACGCAGTATTTT. This codes for CASSPLSDTQYF.

The genes are TRBV3-1 (or the pseudogene TRBV3-2) and TRBJ1-1, with 7 bases aligning to TRBD1. The CDR3 runs 12 residues. The V gene's germline CDR1 is LGHDT and CDR2 YNNKEL (reference sequence). The V gene end was trimmed by 6 bases and the J gene end by 6 bases; junction bases not matched to a gene: 4. CDR3 amino acids: CASRVTGSEAFF. The CDR3 nucleotides read TGTGCCAGCAGGGTGACAGGGTCTGAAGCTTTCTTT.

V usage is TRBV7-6 and J usage is TRBJ2-3; 7 bases line up with TRBD2. The V gene's germline CDR1 is SGHVS and CDR2 FNYEAQ. CDR3 length: 16 amino acids. Unmatched junction bases numbered 10, after V lost 4 bases and J lost 3 bases. CDR3 region: CASSSMAGAGTDTQYF. The CDR3 coding sequence is TGTGCCAGCAGCTCAATGGCGGGAGCGGGGACAGATACGCAGTATTTT.

V usage is TRBV5-4 and J usage is TRBJ1-2; possibly TRBD1 for D (6 bases). There are 13 residues in the CDR3. The V end was cut by 2 bases, the J end by 8 bases, with 13 bases between. CDR1 and CDR2 from the germline V gene are SGHNT and YYREEE (reference sequence). The CDR3 protein is CASSFQGISGYTF. The CDR3 DNA sequence: TGTGCCAGCAGCTTTCAGGGGATCAGCGGCTACACCTTC.

The V call is TRBV12-3 or TRBV12-4, the J call TRBJ1-1; D ambiguous. V was shortened by 6 bases and J by 1 base, with 9 bases between the two germline ends. CDR3 length equals 13 residues. CDR3 bases: TGTGCCAGCAGCCTCGGGTCGAACACTGAAGCTTTCTTT. It encodes CASSLGSNTEAFF.

The rearrangement uses TRBV2 and TRBJ2-5; 11 bases agree with TRBD2. J was trimmed by 4 bases and V by 6 bases; bases with no gene match: 10. Germline CDR1 SNHLY, CDR2 FYNNEI. The CDR3 has 16 amino acids. CDR3: CASRGTLAGGGETQYF. CDR3 nucleotides: TGTGCCAGCAGGGGGACTCTAGCGGGGGGCGGAGAGACCCAGTACTTC.

The chain is built from TRBV3-1 (or the pseudogene TRBV3-2) and TRBJ1-4; tentative D call: TRBD1 (5 bases). CDR3 length: 14 amino acids. CDR1 is LGHDT and CDR2 is YNNKEL in the germline V gene (reference sequence). The ends were cut back, 4 bases at V and 6 bases at J, with 12 bases in the middle. Written as DNA, the CDR3 is TGTGCCAGCAGCCCGTTCGCGGGGGATGAAAAACTGTTTTTT. Translated: CASSPFAGDEKLFF.

The rearrangement uses TRBV30 and TRBJ1-1; 9 bases are a match to TRBD1. The CDR3 covers 13 residues. V was clipped by 2 bases and J by 4 bases; unmatched bases: 2. CDR1 and CDR2 from the germline V gene are GTSNPN and SVGIG (reference sequence). The CDR3 loop reads CAWSPTGGTEAFF. The CDR3 DNA reads as TGTGCCTGGAGTCCGACAGGGGGCACTGAAGCTTTCTTT.

The rearrangement links TRBV18 to TRBJ1-6; D is unclear. V dropped 6 bases and J dropped 7 bases, with 22 bases sitting between them. The CDR3 extends over 17 amino acids. Germline V gene lookup returns CDR1 KGHSH and CDR2 LQKENI. In DNA, the CDR3 is TGTGCCAGCTCCCCCCGCGCCATGCGAACGATAAATTCACCCCTCCACTTT. This encodes CASSPRAMRTINSPLHF.

The chain recombines TRBV2 with TRBJ2-1; 10 bases match TRBD2. The CDR3 contains 14 residues. V gave up 6 bases and J gave up 7 bases; unmatched junction bases: 6. Germline loops: CDR1 SNHLY, CDR2 FYNNEI. CDR3 nucleotides: TGTGCCAGCAGATCTAGCGGGAGTTCGAATGAGCAGTTCTTC. The encoded protein is CASRSSGSSNEQFF.